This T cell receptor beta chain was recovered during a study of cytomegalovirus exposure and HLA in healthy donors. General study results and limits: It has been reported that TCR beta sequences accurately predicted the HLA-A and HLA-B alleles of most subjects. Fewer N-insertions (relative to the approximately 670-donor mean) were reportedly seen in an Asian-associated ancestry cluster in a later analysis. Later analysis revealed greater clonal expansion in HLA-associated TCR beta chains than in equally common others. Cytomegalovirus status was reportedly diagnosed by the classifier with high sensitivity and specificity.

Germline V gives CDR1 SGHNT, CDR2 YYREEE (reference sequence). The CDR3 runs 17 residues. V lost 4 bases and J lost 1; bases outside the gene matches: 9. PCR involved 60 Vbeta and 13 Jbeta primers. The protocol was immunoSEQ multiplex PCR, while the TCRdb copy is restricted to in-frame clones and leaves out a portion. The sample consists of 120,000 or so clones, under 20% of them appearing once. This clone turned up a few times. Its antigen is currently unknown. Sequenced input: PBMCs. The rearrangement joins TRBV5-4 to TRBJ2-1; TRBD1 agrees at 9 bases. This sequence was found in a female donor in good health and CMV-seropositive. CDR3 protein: CASSRPGTGKSYNEQFF. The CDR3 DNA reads TGTGCCAGCAGCCGACCCGGGACAGGGAAGTCCTACAATGAGCAGTTCTTC. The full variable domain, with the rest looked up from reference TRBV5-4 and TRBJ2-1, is ETGVTQSPTHLIKTRGQQVTLRCSSQSGHNTVSWYQQALGQGPQFIFQYYREEENGRGNFPPRFSGLQFPNYSSELNVNALELDDSALYLCASSRPGTGKSYNEQFFGPGTRLTVL.